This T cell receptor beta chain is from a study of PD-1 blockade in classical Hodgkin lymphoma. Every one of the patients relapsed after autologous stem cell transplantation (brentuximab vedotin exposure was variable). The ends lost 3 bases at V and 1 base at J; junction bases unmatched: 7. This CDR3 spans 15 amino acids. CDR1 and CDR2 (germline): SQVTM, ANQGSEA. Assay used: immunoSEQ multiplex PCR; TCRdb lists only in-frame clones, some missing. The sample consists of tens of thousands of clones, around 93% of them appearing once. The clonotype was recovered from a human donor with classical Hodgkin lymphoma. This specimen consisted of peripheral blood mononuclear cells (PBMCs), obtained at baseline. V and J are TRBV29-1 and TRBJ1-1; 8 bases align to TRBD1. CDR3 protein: CSVDARGTGNTEAFF. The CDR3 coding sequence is TGCAGCGTTGATGCCCGAGGGACAGGGAACACTGAAGCTTTCTTT.